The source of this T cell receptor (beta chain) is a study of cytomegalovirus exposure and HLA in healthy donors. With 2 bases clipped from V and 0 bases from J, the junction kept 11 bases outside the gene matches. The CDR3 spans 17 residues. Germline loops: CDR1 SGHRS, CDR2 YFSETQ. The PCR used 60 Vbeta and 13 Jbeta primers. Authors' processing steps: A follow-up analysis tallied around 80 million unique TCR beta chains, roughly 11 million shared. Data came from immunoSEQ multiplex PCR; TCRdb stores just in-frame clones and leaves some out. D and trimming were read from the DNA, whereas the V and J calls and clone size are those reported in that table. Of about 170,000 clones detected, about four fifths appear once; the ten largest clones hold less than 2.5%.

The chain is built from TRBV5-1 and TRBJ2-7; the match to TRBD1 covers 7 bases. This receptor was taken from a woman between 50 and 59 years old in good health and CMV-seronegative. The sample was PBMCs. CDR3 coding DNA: TGCGCCAGCAGCTTTTACCCGGGACAGACAAGCTCCTACGAGCAGTACTTC. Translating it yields CASSFYPGQTSSYEQYF.